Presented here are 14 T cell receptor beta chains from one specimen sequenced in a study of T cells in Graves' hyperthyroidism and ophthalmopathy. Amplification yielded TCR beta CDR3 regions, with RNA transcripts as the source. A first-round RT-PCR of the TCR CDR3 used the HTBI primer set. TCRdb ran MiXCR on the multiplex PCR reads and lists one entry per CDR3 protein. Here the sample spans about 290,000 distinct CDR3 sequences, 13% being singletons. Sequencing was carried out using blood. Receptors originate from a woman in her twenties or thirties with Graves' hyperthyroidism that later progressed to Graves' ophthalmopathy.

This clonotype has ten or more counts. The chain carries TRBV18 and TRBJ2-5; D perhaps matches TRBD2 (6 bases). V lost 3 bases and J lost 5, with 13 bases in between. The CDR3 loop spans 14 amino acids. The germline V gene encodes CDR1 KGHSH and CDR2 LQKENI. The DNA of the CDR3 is TGTGCCAGCTCACCTCCCGGGACTCCGGAGACCCAGTACTTC. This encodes CASSPPGTPETQYF.

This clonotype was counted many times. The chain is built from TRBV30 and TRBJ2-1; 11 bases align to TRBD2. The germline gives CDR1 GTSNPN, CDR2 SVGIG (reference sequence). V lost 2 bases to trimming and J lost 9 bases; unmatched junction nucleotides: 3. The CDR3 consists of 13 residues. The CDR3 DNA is TGTGCCTGGAGTAAACTAGCGGGAGCTGAGCAGTTCTTC. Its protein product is CAWSKLAGAEQFF.

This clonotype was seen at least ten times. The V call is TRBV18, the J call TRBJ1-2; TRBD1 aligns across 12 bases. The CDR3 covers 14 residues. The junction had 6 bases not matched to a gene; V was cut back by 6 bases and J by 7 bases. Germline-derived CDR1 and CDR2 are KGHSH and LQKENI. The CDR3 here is CASSSGQGARGYTF. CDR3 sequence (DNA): TGTGCCAGCTCCTCGGGACAGGGGGCGCGTGGCTACACCTTC.

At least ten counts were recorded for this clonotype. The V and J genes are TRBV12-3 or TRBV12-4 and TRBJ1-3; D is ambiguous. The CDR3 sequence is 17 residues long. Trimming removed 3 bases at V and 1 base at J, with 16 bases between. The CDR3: CASSFGGLTFSGNTIYF. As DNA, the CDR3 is TGTGCCAGCAGTTTCGGAGGGCTTACCTTTTCTGGAAACACCATATATTTT.

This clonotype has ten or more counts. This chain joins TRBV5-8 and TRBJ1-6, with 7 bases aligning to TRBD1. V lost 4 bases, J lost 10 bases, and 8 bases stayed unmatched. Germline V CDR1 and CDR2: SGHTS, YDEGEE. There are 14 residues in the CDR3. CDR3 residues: CASSTTGLESPLHF. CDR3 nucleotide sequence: TGTGCCAGCAGCACGACAGGGCTCGAATCACCCCTCCACTTT. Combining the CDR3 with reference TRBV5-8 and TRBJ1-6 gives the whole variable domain EAGVTQSPTHLIKTRGQQATLRCSPISGHTSVYWYQQALGLGLQFLLWYDEGEERNRGNFPPRFSGRQFPNYSSELNVNALELEDSALYLCASSTTGLESPLHFGNGTRLTVT.

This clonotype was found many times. The CDR3 DNA reads as TGTGCCAGCTCACCACCTCGGACAACCTACGAGCAGTACTTC. It yields the protein CASSPPRTTYEQYF. The chain employs TRBV18 and TRBJ2-7; possible D gene TRBD1, 5 bases. CDR1 is KGHSH and CDR2 is LQKENI in the germline V gene. The CDR3 is 14 residues long. The V end was cut by 0 bases, the J end by 2 bases, with 8 bases between.

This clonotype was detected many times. This chain's CDR3 is CASQAGLLETQYF. In DNA form, the CDR3 reads TGTGCCAGCCAGGCGGGTTTGTTGGAGACCCAGTACTTC. This sequence joins TRBV6-2 or TRBV6-3 and TRBJ2-5; possibly TRBD2 for D (5 bases). The V and J ends lost 8 bases and 5 bases respectively, with 15 bases between them. The CDR3 spans 13 residues. The germline gives CDR1 MNHEY, CDR2 SVGEGT.

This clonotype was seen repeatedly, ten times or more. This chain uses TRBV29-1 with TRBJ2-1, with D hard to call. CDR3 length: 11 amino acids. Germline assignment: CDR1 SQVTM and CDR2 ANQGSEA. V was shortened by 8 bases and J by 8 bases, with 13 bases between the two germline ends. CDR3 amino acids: CSTGHGDEQFF. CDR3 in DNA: TGCAGCACGGGCCATGGGGATGAGCAGTTCTTC.

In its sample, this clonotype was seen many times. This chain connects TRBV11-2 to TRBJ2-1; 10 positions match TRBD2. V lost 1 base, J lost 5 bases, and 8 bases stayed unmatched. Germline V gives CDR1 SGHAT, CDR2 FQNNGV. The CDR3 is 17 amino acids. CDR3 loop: CASSLGRGTSENNEQFF. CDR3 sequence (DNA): TGTGCCAGCAGCTTAGGCCGCGGGACTAGCGAGAACAATGAGCAGTTCTTC.

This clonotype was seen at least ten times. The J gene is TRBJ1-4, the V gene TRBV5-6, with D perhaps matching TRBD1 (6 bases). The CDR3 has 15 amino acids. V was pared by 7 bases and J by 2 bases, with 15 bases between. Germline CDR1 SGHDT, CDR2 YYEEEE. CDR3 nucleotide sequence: TGTGCCAGCCACGGGAGGGGGACGACTAATGAAAAACTGTTTTTT. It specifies CASHGRGTTNEKLFF.

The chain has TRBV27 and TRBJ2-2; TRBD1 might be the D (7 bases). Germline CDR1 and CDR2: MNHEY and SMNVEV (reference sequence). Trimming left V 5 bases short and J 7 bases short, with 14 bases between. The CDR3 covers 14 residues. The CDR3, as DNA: TGTGCCAGCAGTGCGGGACAGTACCTCGGGGAGCTGTTTTTT. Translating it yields CASSAGQYLGELFF.

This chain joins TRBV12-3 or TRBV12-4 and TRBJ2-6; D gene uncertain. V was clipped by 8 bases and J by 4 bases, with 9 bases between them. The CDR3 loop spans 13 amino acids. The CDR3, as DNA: TGTGCCAGCCGGTTCGCCGGGGCCAACGTCCTGACTTTC. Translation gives CASRFAGANVLTF.

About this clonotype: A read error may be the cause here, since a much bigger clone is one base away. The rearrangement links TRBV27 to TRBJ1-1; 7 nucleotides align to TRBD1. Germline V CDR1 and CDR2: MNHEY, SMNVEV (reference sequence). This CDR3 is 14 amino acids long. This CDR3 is CASSPQGWDTEALF. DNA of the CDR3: TGTGCCAGCAGCCCACAGGGGTGGGACACTGAAGCTCTCTTT.

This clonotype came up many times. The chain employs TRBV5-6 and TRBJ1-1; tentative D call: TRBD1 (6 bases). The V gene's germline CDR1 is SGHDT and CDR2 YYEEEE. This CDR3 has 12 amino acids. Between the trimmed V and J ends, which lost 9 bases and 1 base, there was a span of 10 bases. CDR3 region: CATGQKNTEAFF. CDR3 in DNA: TGTGCCACCGGACAGAAGAACACTGAAGCTTTCTTT.